A single sample is the source of the 13 T cell receptor beta chains below, sequenced in a study of tissue T cells after allogeneic stem cell transplantation. The method was immunoSEQ multiplex PCR; TCRdb's version includes in-frame clones alone and lacks a portion of them. Here the sample spans approximately 10,000 clones, 60% being singletons. Source: tissue from the jejunum, taken at autopsy. The receptors shown here come from a woman between 18 and 50 years old with breast cancer.

The V gene is TRBV6-6, the J gene TRBJ2-6; D might be TRBD2 (5 bases). Germline V lookup: CDR1 MNHNY, CDR2 SVGAGI (reference sequence). The V end lost 6 bases, the J end lost 1 base, and 10 bases lay between the germline ends. There are 15 residues in the CDR3. This chain's CDR3 is CASRGGESGANVLTF. CDR3 DNA sequence: TGTGCCAGCAGGGGTGGGGAGTCTGGGGCCAACGTCCTGACTTTC.

This chain joins TRBV20-1 and TRBJ1-2; no definite D call. With 3 bases removed from V and 3 bases from J, the gap between germline ends came to 20 bases. This CDR3 spans 16 amino acids. The V gene's germline CDR1 is DFQATT and CDR2 SNEGSKA (reference sequence). In DNA, the CDR3 is TGCAGTGCTAGTCTGACCCTATCTCTGGCGGACTATGGCTACACCTTC. Translating it yields CSASLTLSLADYGYTF.

The rearrangement joins TRBV24-1 to TRBJ2-5, with unresolved D. The germline V gene encodes CDR1 KGHDR and CDR2 SFDVKD. V lost 4 bases and J lost 0, with 2 bases in between. This CDR3 contains 12 residues. The CDR3 DNA reads as TGTGCCACCAGTGACTACCAAGAGACCCAGTACTTC. Protein: CATSDYQETQYF.

This clone was detected only a few times. V is TRBV15 and J is TRBJ1-5; D remains ambiguous. Trimming removed 1 base from V and 1 base from J, with 8 bases in between. The CDR3 contains 15 residues. Germline values: CDR1 LNHNV, CDR2 YYDKDF (reference sequence). CDR3 amino acids: CATSRGWQSNQPQHF. CDR3 nucleotide sequence: TGTGCCACCAGCAGAGGGTGGCAGAGCAATCAGCCCCAGCATTTT.

V usage is TRBV5-1 and J usage is TRBJ1-1; D perhaps matches TRBD1 (5 bases). The CDR3 totals 14 residues. V shed 4 bases and J shed 2 bases, with 12 bases lying between them. CDR1 and CDR2 from the germline V gene are SGHRS and YFSETQ. CDR3 loop: CASSPGTVNTEAFF. CDR3 DNA: TGCGCCAGCAGCCCCGGGACGGTAAACACTGAAGCTTTCTTT.

The V gene is TRBV4-2, the J gene TRBJ1-3; 9 bases fit TRBD1. CDR1 and CDR2 from the germline V gene are LGHNA and YNFKEQ. Losses at the gene ends were 3 bases for V and 4 bases for J; bases not matched to a gene: 7. The length of the CDR3 is 16 residues. CDR3 protein: CASSQNRGRGGNTIYF. DNA for the CDR3: TGTGCCAGCAGCCAGAACAGGGGGCGAGGAGGAAACACCATATATTTT.

This chain connects TRBV3-1 (or the pseudogene TRBV3-2) to TRBJ2-1, with 8 nucleotides matching TRBD2. With 0 bases clipped from V and 16 bases from J, the junction kept 8 bases outside the gene matches. The CDR3 length is 13 residues. Germline-derived CDR1 and CDR2 are LGHDT and YNNKEL (reference sequence). The CDR3, as DNA: TGTGCCAGCAGCCAAGATCTAGCGGGCCTGTTATTCTTC. It encodes CASSQDLAGLLFF.

The J gene is TRBJ1-1, the V gene TRBV25-1; no definite D call. Trimming pared 7 bases from V and 4 bases from J, leaving 10 bases between. Germline assignment: CDR1 MGHDK and CDR2 SYGVNS. The CDR3 is 12 amino acids. The CDR3 nucleotides read TGTGCCAGCATATCAGGCCTCACTGAAGCTTTCTTT. It specifies CASISGLTEAFF.

The chain uses TRBV28 and TRBJ2-7; D call uncertain. CDR3 size: 11 residues. Trimming stripped 5 bases from V and 4 bases from J, with 6 bases between. The V gene's germline CDR1 is MDHEN and CDR2 SYDVKM. CDR3 residues: CASSDGYEQYF. The CDR3 DNA follows: TGTGCCAGCAGTGACGGGTACGAGCAGTACTTC.

The chain uses TRBV11-2 and TRBJ2-1; D is undetermined. The CDR3 runs to 14 residues. V lost 0 bases to trimming and J lost 4 bases, with 7 bases between them. Germline V CDR1 and CDR2: SGHAT, FQNNGV. The DNA of the CDR3 is TGTGCCAGCAGCTTAGATTACCCATACAATGAGCAGTTCTTC. It specifies CASSLDYPYNEQFF.

The V and J genes are TRBV20-1 and TRBJ2-2, with 9 nucleotides matching TRBD2. V was clipped by 3 bases and J by 3 bases; unmatched bases: 5. The CDR3 consists of 15 residues. The germline CDR1 and CDR2 sequences are DFQATT and SNEGSKA (reference sequence). The chain's CDR3 is CSASFSGSDTGELFF. The CDR3 nucleotides are TGCAGTGCTAGTTTTAGCGGGAGCGACACCGGGGAGCTGTTTTTT.

The chain employs TRBV28 and TRBJ1-4, with D unresolved. This CDR3 has 12 amino acids. The germline V gene has CDR1 MDHEN and CDR2 SYDVKM. The V gene lost 9 bases and the J gene lost 7 bases, with 12 bases spanning the gap. Written as DNA, the CDR3 is TGTGCCAGTTCCCAGTCAGGTGAAAAACTGTTTTTT. It translates to CASSQSGEKLFF.

The genes are TRBV30 and TRBJ1-6, with D perhaps TRBD1 (5 bases). CDR3 size: 14 residues. The germline gives CDR1 GTSNPN, CDR2 SVGIG (reference sequence). Between the trimmed V and J ends, which lost 3 bases and 10 bases, there was a span of 16 bases. The CDR3 loop reads CAWSGWRGGSPLHF. CDR3 DNA sequence: TGTGCCTGGAGCGGGTGGAGGGGAGGCTCACCCCTCCACTTT.